This T cell receptor beta chain was identified in a study of blood T cell repertoires in COVID-19. As for the study in general: From the United States, Italy and Spain came samples of acute and convalescent COVID-19.

Produced via immunoSEQ multiplex PCR; TCRdb's table is partial and in-frame only. Of approximately 290,000 clones in the sample, approximately 85% were seen once. The receptor was derived from a human donor with COVID-19, enrolled during active disease. The donor label of this sample is uncertain. Source material: peripheral blood.

The CDR3 DNA reads TGTGCCAGCTCACTTGACAGGGTACGTGGTCAGCCCCAGCATTTT. The encoded protein is CASSLDRVRGQPQHF. V and J are TRBV18 and TRBJ1-5; 7 bases match TRBD1. The CDR3 is made up of 15 amino acids. The junction had 9 bases not matched to a gene; V was cut back by 4 bases and J by 6 bases. Germline V gene data show CDR1 as KGHSH and CDR2 as LQKENI.